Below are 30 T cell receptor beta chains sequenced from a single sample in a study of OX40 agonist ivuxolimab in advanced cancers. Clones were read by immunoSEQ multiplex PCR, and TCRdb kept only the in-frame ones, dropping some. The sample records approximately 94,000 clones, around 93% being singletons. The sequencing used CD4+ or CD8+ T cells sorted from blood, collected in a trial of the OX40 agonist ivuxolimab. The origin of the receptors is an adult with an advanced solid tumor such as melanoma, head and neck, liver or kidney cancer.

The CDR3 loop is CASGSQGVNSNQPQHF. CDR3 nucleotides: TGTGCTAGTGGTTCCCAGGGGGTGAATAGCAATCAGCCCCAGCATTTT. This rearrangement joins TRBV12-5 to TRBJ1-5; 7 nucleotides line up with TRBD1. Germline-derived CDR1 and CDR2 are LGHNT and FRNRAP. CDR3 size: 16 residues. V was clipped by 4 bases and J by 0 bases; unmatched bases: 6.

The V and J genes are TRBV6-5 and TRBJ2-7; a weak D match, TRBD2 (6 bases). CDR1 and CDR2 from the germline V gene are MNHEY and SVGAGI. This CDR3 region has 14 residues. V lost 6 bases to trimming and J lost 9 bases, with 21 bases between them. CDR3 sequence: CASSPDTTRTVQYF. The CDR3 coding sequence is TGTGCCAGCAGCCCGGACACGACTAGGACTGTGCAGTACTTC.

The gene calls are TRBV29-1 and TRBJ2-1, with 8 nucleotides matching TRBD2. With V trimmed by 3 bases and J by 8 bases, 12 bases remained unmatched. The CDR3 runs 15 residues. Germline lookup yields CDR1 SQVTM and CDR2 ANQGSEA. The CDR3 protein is CSVELNGRAGYEQFF. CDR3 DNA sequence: TGCAGCGTTGAGTTGAACGGGAGGGCCGGATATGAGCAGTTCTTC.

The CDR3, as DNA: TGCGCCAGCAGCCCGACCGACAGGGGGCTTTCTGAAGCTTTCTTT. Translation: CASSPTDRGLSEAFF. The rearrangement uses TRBV5-1 and TRBJ1-1; 10 bases fit TRBD1. The V and J ends lost 4 bases and 6 bases, in that order; junction bases with no gene match: 9. CDR1 and CDR2 (germline): SGHRS, YFSETQ. CDR3 size: 15 residues.

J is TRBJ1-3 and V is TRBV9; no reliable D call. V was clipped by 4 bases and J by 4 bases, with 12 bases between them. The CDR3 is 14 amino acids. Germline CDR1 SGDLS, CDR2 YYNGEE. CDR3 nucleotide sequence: TGTGCCAGCAGCCCCCGGACCAGCGGAAACACCATATATTTT. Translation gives CASSPRTSGNTIYF.

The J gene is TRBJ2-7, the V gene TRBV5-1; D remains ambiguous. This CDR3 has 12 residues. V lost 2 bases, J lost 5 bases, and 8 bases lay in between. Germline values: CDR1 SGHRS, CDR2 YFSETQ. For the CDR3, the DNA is TGCGCCAGCAGCTTCTCGGGCAACGAGCAGTACTTC. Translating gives CASSFSGNEQYF.

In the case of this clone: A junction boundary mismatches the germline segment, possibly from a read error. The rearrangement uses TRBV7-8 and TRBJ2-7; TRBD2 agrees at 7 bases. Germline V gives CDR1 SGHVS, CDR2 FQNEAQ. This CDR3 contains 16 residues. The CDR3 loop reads CASSLVEAGTNYGQYF. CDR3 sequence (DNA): TGTGCCAGCAGCTTAGTCGAAGCGGGGACTAACTACGGGCAGTACTTC.

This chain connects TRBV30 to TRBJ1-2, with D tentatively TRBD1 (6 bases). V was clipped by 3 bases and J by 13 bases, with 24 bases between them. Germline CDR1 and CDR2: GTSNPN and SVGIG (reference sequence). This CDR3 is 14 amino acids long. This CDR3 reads CAWRAPGHPVGCTF. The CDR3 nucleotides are TGTGCCTGGAGAGCTCCGGGACACCCAGTCGGGTGCACCTTC.

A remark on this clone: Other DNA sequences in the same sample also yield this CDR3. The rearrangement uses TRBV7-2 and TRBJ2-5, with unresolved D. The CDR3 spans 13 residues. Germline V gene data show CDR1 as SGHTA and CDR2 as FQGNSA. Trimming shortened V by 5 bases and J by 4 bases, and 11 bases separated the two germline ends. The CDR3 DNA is TGTGCCAGCAGCCTGTCGTTAGGAGAGACCCAGTACTTC. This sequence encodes CASSLSLGETQYF. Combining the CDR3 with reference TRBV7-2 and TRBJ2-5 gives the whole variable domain GAGVSQSPSNKVTEKGKDVELRCDPISGHTALYWYRQSLGQGLEFLIYFQGNSAPDKSGLPSDRFSAERTGGSVSTLTIQRTQQEDSAVYLCASSLSLGETQYFGPGTRLLVL.

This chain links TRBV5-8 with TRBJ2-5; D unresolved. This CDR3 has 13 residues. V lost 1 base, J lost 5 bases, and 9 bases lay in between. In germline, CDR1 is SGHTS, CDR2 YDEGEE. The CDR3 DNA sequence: TGTGCCAGCAGCTTGTCTAGTACGGAGACCCAGTACTTC. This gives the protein CASSLSSTETQYF.

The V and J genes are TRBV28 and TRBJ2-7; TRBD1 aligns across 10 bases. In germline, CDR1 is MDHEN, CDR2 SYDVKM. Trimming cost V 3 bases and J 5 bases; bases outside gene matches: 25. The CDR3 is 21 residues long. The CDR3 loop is CASSLSGGRGTGDGARHEQYF. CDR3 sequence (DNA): TGTGCCAGCAGTTTGTCTGGAGGCCGGGGGACAGGGGATGGGGCTAGACACGAGCAGTACTTC.

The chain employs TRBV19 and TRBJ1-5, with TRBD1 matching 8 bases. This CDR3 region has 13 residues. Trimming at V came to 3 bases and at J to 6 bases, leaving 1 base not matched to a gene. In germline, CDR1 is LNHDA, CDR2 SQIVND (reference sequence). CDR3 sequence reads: CASSIRGRQPQHF. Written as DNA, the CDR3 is TGTGCCAGTAGTATCAGGGGGCGTCAGCCCCAGCATTTT.

The CDR3 reads CASSLVKLAGVDNEQFF. The CDR3 DNA is TGTGCCAGCAGCTTGGTAAAACTAGCGGGAGTCGACAATGAGCAGTTCTTC. The chain links TRBV5-4 to TRBJ2-1, with 11 bases matching TRBD2. The V gene end was trimmed by 0 bases and the J gene end by 5 bases; junction bases not matched to a gene: 7. The CDR3 extends over 17 amino acids. Germline V gene sequence: CDR1 SGHNT, CDR2 YYREEE (reference sequence). Complete variable domain (other parts from reference TRBV5-4 and TRBJ2-1): ETGVTQSPTHLIKTRGQQVTLRCSSQSGHNTVSWYQQALGQGPQFIFQYYREEENGRGNFPPRFSGLQFPNYSSELNVNALELDDSALYLCASSLVKLAGVDNEQFFGPGTRLTVL.

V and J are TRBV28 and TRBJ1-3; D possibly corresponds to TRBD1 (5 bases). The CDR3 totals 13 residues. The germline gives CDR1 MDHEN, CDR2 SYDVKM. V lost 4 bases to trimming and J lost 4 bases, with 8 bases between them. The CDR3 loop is CASSYDSGNTIYF. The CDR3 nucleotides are TGTGCCAGCAGTTACGACAGCGGAAACACCATATATTTT.

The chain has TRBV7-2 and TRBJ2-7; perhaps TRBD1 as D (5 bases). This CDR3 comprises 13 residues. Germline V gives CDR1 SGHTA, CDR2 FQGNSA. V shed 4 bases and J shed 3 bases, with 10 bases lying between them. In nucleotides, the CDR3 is TGTGCCAGCAGCTCCCGACAGCTCTACGAGCAGTACTTC. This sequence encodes CASSSRQLYEQYF.

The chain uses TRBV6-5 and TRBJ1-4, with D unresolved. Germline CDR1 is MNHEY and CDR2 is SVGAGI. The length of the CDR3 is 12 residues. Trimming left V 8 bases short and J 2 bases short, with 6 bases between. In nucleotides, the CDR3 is TGTGCCAGCTCGCGTACTAATGAAAAACTGTTTTTT. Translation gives CASSRTNEKLFF.

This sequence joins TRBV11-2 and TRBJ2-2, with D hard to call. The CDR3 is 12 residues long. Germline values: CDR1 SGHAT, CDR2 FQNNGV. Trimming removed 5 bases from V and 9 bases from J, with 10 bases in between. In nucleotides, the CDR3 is TGTGCCAGCAGCGTTGGTTTTAGGGAGCTGTTTTTT. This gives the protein CASSVGFRELFF.

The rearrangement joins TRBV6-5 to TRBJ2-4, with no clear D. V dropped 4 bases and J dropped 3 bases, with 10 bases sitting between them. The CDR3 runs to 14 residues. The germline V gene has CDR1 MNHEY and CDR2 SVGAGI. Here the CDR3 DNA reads TGTGCCAGCAGTTCTTTCCCTGGCAAAAACATTCAGTACTTC. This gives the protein CASSSFPGKNIQYF.

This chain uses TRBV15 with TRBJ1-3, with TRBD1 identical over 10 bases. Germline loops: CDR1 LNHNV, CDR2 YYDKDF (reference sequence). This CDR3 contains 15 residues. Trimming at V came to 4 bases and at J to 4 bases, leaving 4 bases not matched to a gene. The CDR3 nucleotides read TGTGCCACCAGCAAACGGGACAGGGGAGGAAACACCATATATTTT. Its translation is CATSKRDRGGNTIYF.

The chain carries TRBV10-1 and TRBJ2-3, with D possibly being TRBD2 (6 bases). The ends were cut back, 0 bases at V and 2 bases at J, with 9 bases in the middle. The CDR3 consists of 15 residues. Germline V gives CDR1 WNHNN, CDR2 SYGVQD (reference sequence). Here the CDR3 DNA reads TGCGCCAGCAGTGAGTCGGGCGGGGTCACAGATACGCAGTATTTT. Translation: CASSESGGVTDTQYF.

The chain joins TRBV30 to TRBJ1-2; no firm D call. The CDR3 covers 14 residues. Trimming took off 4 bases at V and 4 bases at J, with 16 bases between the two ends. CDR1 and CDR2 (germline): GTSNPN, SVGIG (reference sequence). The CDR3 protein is CAWTLKPSAYGYTF. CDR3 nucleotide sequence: TGTGCCTGGACCCTTAAGCCCTCCGCCTATGGCTACACCTTC.

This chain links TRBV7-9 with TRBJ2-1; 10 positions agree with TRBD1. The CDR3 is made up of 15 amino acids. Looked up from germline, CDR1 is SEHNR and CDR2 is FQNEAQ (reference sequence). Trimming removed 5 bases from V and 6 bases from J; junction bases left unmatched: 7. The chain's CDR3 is CASSVRDRGSNEQFF. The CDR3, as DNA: TGTGCCAGCAGCGTCCGGGACAGGGGAAGCAATGAGCAGTTCTTC. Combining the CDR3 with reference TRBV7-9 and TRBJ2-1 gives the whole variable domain DTGVSQNPRHKITKRGQNVTFRCDPISEHNRLYWYRQTLGQGPEFLTYFQNEAQLEKSRLLSDRFSAERPKGSFSTLEIQRTEQGDSAMYLCASSVRDRGSNEQFFGPGTRLTVL.

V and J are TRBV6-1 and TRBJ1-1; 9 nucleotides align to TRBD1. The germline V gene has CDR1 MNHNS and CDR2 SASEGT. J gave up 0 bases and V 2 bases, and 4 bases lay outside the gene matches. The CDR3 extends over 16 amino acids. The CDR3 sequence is CASSEPTGGVNTEAFF. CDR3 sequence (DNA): TGTGCCAGCAGTGAACCGACAGGGGGGGTGAACACTGAAGCTTTCTTT.

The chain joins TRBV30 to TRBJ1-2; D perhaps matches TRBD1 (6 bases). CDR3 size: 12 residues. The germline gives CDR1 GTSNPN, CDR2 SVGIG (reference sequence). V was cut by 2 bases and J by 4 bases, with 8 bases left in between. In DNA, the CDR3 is TGTGCCTGGAGTACGACAGGCTATGGCTACACCTTC. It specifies CAWSTTGYGYTF.

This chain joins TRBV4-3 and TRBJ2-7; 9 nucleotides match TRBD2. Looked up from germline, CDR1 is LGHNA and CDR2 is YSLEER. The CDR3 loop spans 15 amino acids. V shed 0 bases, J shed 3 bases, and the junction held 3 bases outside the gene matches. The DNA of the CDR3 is TGCGCCAGCAGCCAAGACGGGCGGGAGGGCTACGAGCAGTACTTC. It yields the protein CASSQDGREGYEQYF.

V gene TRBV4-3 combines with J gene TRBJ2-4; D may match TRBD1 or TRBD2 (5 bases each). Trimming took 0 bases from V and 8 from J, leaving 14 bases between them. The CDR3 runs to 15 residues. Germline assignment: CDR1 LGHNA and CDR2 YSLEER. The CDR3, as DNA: TGCGCCAGCAGCCAAGAATTCCGGGGCGAGCACATTCAGTACTTC. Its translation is CASSQEFRGEHIQYF.

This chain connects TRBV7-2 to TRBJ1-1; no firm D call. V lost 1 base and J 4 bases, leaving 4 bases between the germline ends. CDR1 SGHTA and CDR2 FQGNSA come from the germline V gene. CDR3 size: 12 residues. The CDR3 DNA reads TGTGCCAGCAGCTTAGATGTCACTGAAGCTTTCTTT. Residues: CASSLDVTEAFF.

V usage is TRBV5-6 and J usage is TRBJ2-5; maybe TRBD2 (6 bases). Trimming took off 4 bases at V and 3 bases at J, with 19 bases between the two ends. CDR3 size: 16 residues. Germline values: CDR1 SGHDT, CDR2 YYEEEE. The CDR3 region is CASSLGGFGVEETQYF. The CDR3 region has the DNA TGTGCCAGCAGCCTCGGGGGTTTTGGGGTGGAAGAGACCCAGTACTTC.

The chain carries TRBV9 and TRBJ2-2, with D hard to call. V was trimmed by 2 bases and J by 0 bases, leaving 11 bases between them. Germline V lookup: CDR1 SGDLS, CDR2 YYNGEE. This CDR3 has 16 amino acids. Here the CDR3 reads CASSVMSVPNTGELFF. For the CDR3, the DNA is TGTGCCAGCAGCGTTATGTCAGTCCCGAACACCGGGGAGCTGTTTTTT. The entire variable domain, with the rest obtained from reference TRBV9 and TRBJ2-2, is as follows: DSGVTQTPKHLITATGQRVTLRCSPRSGDLSVYWYQQSLDQGLQFLIQYYNGEERAKGNILERFSAQQFPDLHSELNLSSLELGDSALYFCASSVMSVPNTGELFFGEGSRLTVL.

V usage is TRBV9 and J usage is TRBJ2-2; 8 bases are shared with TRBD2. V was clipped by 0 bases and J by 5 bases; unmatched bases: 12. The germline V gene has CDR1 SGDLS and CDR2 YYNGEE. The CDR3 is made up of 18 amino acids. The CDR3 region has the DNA TGTGCCAGCAGCGTAGGTCTCCGGAGCGGGAGCGGGACCGGGGAGCTGTTTTTT. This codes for CASSVGLRSGSGTGELFF. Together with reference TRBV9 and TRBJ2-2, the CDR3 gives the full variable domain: DSGVTQTPKHLITATGQRVTLRCSPRSGDLSVYWYQQSLDQGLQFLIQYYNGEERAKGNILERFSAQQFPDLHSELNLSSLELGDSALYFCASSVGLRSGSGTGELFFGEGSRLTVL.